The rows below give T cell receptor beta chains drawn from one sample of a study of cytomegalovirus exposure and HLA in healthy donors. Only in-frame clones appear in the TCRdb table, and some are missing; sequencing was by immunoSEQ multiplex PCR. Of more than 110,000 clones listed, about 78% are singletons. Sequenced material: PBMCs. The receptors stem from a man aged 35-49 years in good health and CMV-seropositive. The CDR3 runs from the conserved cysteine through the conserved F or W. D genes are given only for firm matches. Part of the rows lack a size; the others show once, few, many or a class for expanded clones.

j_call	v_call	clone_size	d_call	cdr3_aa	cdr3_nt
TRBJ1-2	TRBV28	NA	NA	CASSLLSGYTF	TGTGCCAGCAGTCTGTTATCGGGCTACACCTTC
TRBJ2-5	TRBV2	NA	TRBD2	CASSEIAGGRQETQYF	TGTGCCAGCAGTGAAATAGCGGGGGGACGGCAAGAGACCCAGTACTTC
TRBJ2-1	TRBV18	NA	TRBD1	CASSPVTGNEQFF	TGTGCCAGCTCACCAGTGACAGGGAATGAGCAGTTCTTC
TRBJ2-7	TRBV19	NA	TRBD2	CASSISGRNEQYF	TGTGCCAGTAGTATTAGCGGGAGAAACGAGCAGTACTTC
TRBJ1-4	TRBV4-1	once	NA	CASSLKEFRGEKLFF	TGCGCCAGCAGCCTCAAAGAGTTTCGAGGCGAGAAACTGTTTTTT
TRBJ1-5	TRBV19	NA	NA	CASSISRQVSNQPQHF	TGTGCCAGTAGTATAAGTAGACAGGTGAGCAATCAGCCCCAGCATTTT
TRBJ2-1	TRBV7-3	NA	TRBD2	CASSLSGGSYNEQFF	TGTGCCAGCAGCCTAAGCGGGGGTTCCTACAATGAGCAGTTCTTC
TRBJ2-3	TRBV5-6	NA	NA	CASSLLPTSRADTQYF	TGTGCCAGCAGCTTGTTACCCACTAGTAGGGCAGATACGCAGTATTTT
TRBJ1-6	TRBV5-4	once	TRBD1	CASSFGTDYNSPLHF	TGTGCCAGCAGCTTCGGGACAGACTATAATTCACCCCTCCACTTT
TRBJ1-2	TRBV4-2	NA	NA	CASSFRDYYGYTF	TGTGCCAGCAGCTTCCGGGACTACTATGGCTACACCTTC
TRBJ1-1	TRBV30	NA	NA	CAWSPQNTGGTEAFF	TGTGCCTGGAGTCCCCAGAACACGGGGGGCACTGAAGCTTTCTTT
TRBJ1-2	TRBV4-2	NA	NA	CASSQDPGQINYGYTF	TGTGCCAGCAGCCAAGATCCTGGACAGATTAACTATGGCTACACCTTC
TRBJ1-5	TRBV2	NA	NA	CASSGPDSHSNQPQHF	TGTGCCAGCAGTGGACCGGACAGCCATAGCAATCAGCCCCAGCATTTT
TRBJ2-3	TRBV29-1	NA	NA	CSVEEENTDTQYF	TGCAGCGTTGAAGAGGAGAACACAGATACGCAGTATTTT
TRBJ2-3	TRBV5-1	NA	TRBD2	CASSLLAGGMGTDTQYF	TGCGCCAGCAGCTTGCTAGCGGGAGGGATGGGCACAGATACGCAGTATTTT
TRBJ1-4	TRBV7-8	NA	NA	CASSLKQVDEKLFF	TGTGCCAGCAGCTTAAAACAGGTTGATGAAAAACTGTTTTTT
TRBJ2-2	TRBV4-2	NA	TRBD2	CASSQEARREGAGELFF	TGTGCCAGCAGCCAAGAGGCCCGACGGGAGGGGGCCGGGGAGCTGTTTTTT
TRBJ1-1	TRBV28	NA	TRBD1	CASETGANTEAFF	TGTGCCAGCGAGACAGGGGCCAACACTGAAGCTTTCTTT
TRBJ2-1	TRBV4-2	NA	NA	CASSPSAGVSYNEQFF	TGTGCCAGCAGCCCATCCGCCGGGGTTTCCTACAATGAGCAGTTCTTC
TRBJ1-2	TRBV19	NA	NA	CASSMGDFFYGYTF	TGTGCCAGTAGTATGGGGGACTTCTTCTATGGCTACACCTTC
TRBJ2-7	TRBV28	NA	TRBD2	CASSRPRRSGGPSMSYEQYF	TGTGCCAGCAGTCGGCCCCGGCGAAGCGGGGGGCCTTCGATGTCCTACGAGCAGTACTTC
TRBJ2-7	TRBV5-1	NA	TRBD2	CASSKDPSGRAVAYEQYF	TGCGCCAGCAGCAAGGACCCTAGCGGGAGGGCCGTAGCCTACGAGCAGTACTTC
TRBJ2-7	TRBV13	NA	TRBD1	CASSLTGTGGNEQYF	TGTGCCAGCAGCCTAACCGGGACAGGGGGCAACGAGCAGTACTTC
TRBJ1-3	TRBV27	few	NA	CASSLVLAGDPGNTIYF	TGTGCCAGCAGTTTAGTGTTGGCAGGGGATCCTGGAAACACCATATATTTT
TRBJ2-7	TRBV6-6	NA	TRBD1	CASSGTGPQYF	TGTGCCAGCAGTGGGACAGGACCTCAGTACTTC
TRBJ2-1	TRBV11-3	NA	NA	CASSFAGGYNEQFF	TGTGCCAGCAGCTTCGCAGGGGGGTACAATGAGCAGTTCTTC
TRBJ1-6	TRBV6-5	NA	TRBD1	CASSYRDRGSSPLHF	TGTGCCAGCAGTTACCGGGACAGGGGGTCGTCACCCCTCCACTTT
TRBJ1-6	TRBV19	once	NA	CASSLIDGSSYNSPLHF	TGTGCCAGTAGTCTCATAGATGGGAGCTCCTATAATTCACCCCTCCACTTT
TRBJ2-3	TRBV25-1	NA	TRBD2	CASSKRGESTDTQYF	TGTGCCAGCAGTAAGCGGGGGGAAAGCACAGATACGCAGTATTTT
TRBJ2-7	TRBV29-1	few	TRBD1	CSVASETGAYEQYF	TGCAGCGTTGCTTCCGAGACAGGGGCCTACGAGCAGTACTTC
TRBJ2-5	TRBV28	NA	TRBD1	CASSESRGQVGTQYF	TGTGCCAGCAGCGAAAGCAGGGGGCAGGTAGGGACCCAGTACTTC
TRBJ1-2	TRBV5-4	few	NA	CASSLGASYGYTF	TGTGCCAGCAGCTTGGGCGCGAGCTATGGCTACACCTTC
TRBJ2-7	TRBV7-2	NA	TRBD2	CASSLVAGGPSYEQYF	TGTGCCAGCAGCTTAGTAGCGGGAGGACCCTCCTACGAGCAGTACTTC
TRBJ1-2	TRBV28	few	TRBD1	CASGIPPGQGYGYTF	TGTGCCAGCGGAATCCCTCCGGGACAGGGATATGGCTACACCTTC
TRBJ1-2	TRBV5-8	NA	NA	CASSHDTVYGYTF	TGTGCCAGCAGCCATGACACAGTCTATGGCTACACCTTC
TRBJ1-2	TRBV4-3	NA	NA	CASSPTDRLYGYTF	TGCGCCAGCAGCCCGACAGACAGGCTCTATGGCTACACCTTC
TRBJ2-7	TRBV7-6	NA	NA	CASSAAGYEQYF	TGTGCCAGCAGCGCCGCGGGGTACGAGCAGTACTTC
TRBJ2-7	TRBV27	few	TRBD2	CASSLSGLAGGAYEQYF	TGTGCCAGCAGTTTATCCGGACTAGCGGGAGGTGCCTACGAGCAGTACTTC
TRBJ2-7	TRBV7-2	NA	NA	CASSRLPHEQYF	TGTGCCAGCAGCCGACTGCCGCACGAGCAGTACTTC
TRBJ2-7	TRBV5-4	NA	NA	CASSRQGTNEQYF	TGTGCCAGCAGCCGGCAGGGCACTAACGAGCAGTACTTC
TRBJ1-2	TRBV4-2	once	TRBD1	CASSQQTRQGDGYTF	TGTGCCAGCAGCCAGCAAACCCGACAGGGTGATGGCTACACCTTC
TRBJ1-6	TRBV5-8	few	TRBD1	CASSLPTGSNSPLHF	TGTGCCAGCAGCCTGCCGACAGGGAGTAATTCACCCCTCCACTTT
TRBJ2-7	TRBV5-4	NA	TRBD2	CASSLVPSGGGYEQYF	TGTGCCAGCAGCTTGGTGCCTAGCGGGGGCGGGTACGAGCAGTACTTC
TRBJ2-3	TRBV9	NA	TRBD2	CASSLGTSDTQYF	TGTGCCAGCAGCCTCGGGACTAGTGATACGCAGTATTTT
TRBJ2-7	TRBV7-9	NA	TRBD1	CASSPGTGVAGTYEQYF	TGTGCCAGCAGCCCCGGGACAGGGGTAGCCGGGACCTACGAGCAGTACTTC
TRBJ1-3	TRBV19	once	NA	CASSIGTSISGNTIYF	TGTGCCAGTAGTATTGGGACATCAATCTCTGGAAACACCATATATTTT
TRBJ2-2	TRBV27	NA	NA	CASSYGKMGHTMNTGELFF	TGTGCCAGCAGCTACGGGAAGATGGGACACACGATGAACACCGGGGAGCTGTTTTTT